The 10 T cell receptor beta chains below come from one sample, sequenced in a study of blood T cells in healthy people across ages. With a J-beta primer mix and a sample-barcoded 5' primer, a second PCR ran about 7 to 12 cycles. TCRdb reanalysed the 5' RACE reads using MiXCR and keeps one entry per CDR3 protein. The sample has some 1.5 million distinct CDR3 sequences, approximately 28% seen once. The sequencing input was blood. These receptors originate from a woman aged 25 to 45 in good health.

This clonotype was detected only once. V usage is TRBV12-3 or TRBV12-4 and J usage is TRBJ1-5; unclear D gene. V shed 5 bases and J shed 2 bases, with 13 bases lying between them. This CDR3 has 15 amino acids. The CDR3 nucleotides are TGTGCCAGCAGTCGTACGGCGTTCGGCAATCAGCCCCAGCATTTT. This codes for CASSRTAFGNQPQHF.

This clonotype was seen ten or more times. This chain joins TRBV7-9 and TRBJ2-4; 8 bases match TRBD2. The CDR3 consists of 16 residues. CDR1 and CDR2 (germline): SEHNR, FQNEAQ (reference sequence). The V gene end was trimmed by 1 base and the J gene end by 3 bases; junction bases not matched to a gene: 5. The DNA of the CDR3 is TGTGCCAGCAGCTTAGTGGCGGGAGGAGTCAAAAACATTCAGTACTTC. It is translated as CASSLVAGGVKNIQYF.

This clonotype came up a few times. This sequence joins TRBV14 and TRBJ2-1, with D maybe TRBD1 (6 bases). Between the trimmed V and J ends, which lost 1 base and 2 bases, there was a span of 12 bases. Germline assignment: CDR1 SGHDN and CDR2 FVKESK. The CDR3 extends over 16 amino acids. CDR3 nucleotide sequence: TGTGCCAGCAGCCAAGGAGGACAGCTTCCCTACAATGAGCAGTTCTTC. Translated, it gives CASSQGGQLPYNEQFF.

The V call is TRBV15, the J call TRBJ2-5; the D call may be TRBD1 or TRBD2 (5 bases each). The V gene's germline CDR1 is LNHNV and CDR2 YYDKDF (reference sequence). This CDR3 spans 14 amino acids. The V gene lost 5 bases and the J gene lost 7 bases, with 17 bases spanning the gap. The CDR3 loop is CATSATGGPGTQYF. The CDR3 region has the DNA TGTGCCACCAGCGCAACAGGAGGTCCGGGGACCCAGTACTTC.

This clonotype has ten or more counts. The chain uses TRBV10-3 and TRBJ1-6, with a tentative D call TRBD1 (5 bases). Germline CDR1 is ENHRY and CDR2 is SYGVKD. The CDR3 covers 17 residues. Trimming removed 2 bases at V and 0 bases at J, with 11 bases between. CDR3 DNA: TGTGCCATCAGTGAGCACACAGGAAGCTCCTATAATTCACCCCTCCACTTT. Translation gives CAISEHTGSSYNSPLHF.

This chain connects TRBV12-3 or TRBV12-4 to TRBJ2-1; 9 bases agree with TRBD2. With 7 bases clipped from V and 0 bases from J, the junction kept 10 bases outside the gene matches. CDR3 length: 17 amino acids. The DNA for the CDR3 is TGTGCCAGCACTAGCGGGACTCCAAGGTCCTCCTACAATGAGCAGTTCTTC. Translated, it gives CASTSGTPRSSYNEQFF.

V and J are TRBV4-1 and TRBJ1-1; D possibly corresponds to TRBD1 (5 bases). The CDR3 totals 15 residues. With 0 bases removed from V and 1 base from J, the gap between germline ends came to 9 bases. CDR1 is MGHRA, CDR2 YSYEKL, per germline. The CDR3 coding sequence is TGCGCCAGCAGCCAAGACGGACATACGAACACTGAAGCTTTCTTT. This translates into CASSQDGHTNTEAFF.

J is TRBJ1-3 and V is TRBV7-9; 9 bases are a match to TRBD1. V lost 0 bases and J lost 8; bases outside the gene matches: 5. Germline CDR1 reads SEHNR; CDR2 reads FQNEAQ (reference sequence). The length of the CDR3 is 15 residues. The CDR3 DNA follows: TGTGCCAGCAGCTTAGCCGCGGGACAGGGTGACACCATATATTTT. It encodes CASSLAAGQGDTIYF.

This clonotype was counted a few times. CDR3 loop: CASSSRPGDEQYF. The DNA of the CDR3 is TGTGCCAGCAGTTCACGCCCCGGGGACGAGCAGTACTTC. The chain uses TRBV27 and TRBJ2-7, with TRBD2 as a possible D gene (5 bases). The CDR3 extends over 13 amino acids. The V and J ends lost 4 bases and 5 bases respectively, with 12 bases between them. CDR1 and CDR2 (germline): MNHEY, SMNVEV (reference sequence).

The V call is TRBV4-3, the J call TRBJ2-7; 7 bases are a match to TRBD1. Looked up from germline, CDR1 is LGHNA and CDR2 is YSLEER. The trim removed 0 bases at V and 3 bases at J, leaving 8 bases unmatched. CDR3 length: 16 amino acids. In DNA, the CDR3 is TGCGCCAGCAGCCAAGAGCAGGGGACAGCGAGCTACGAGCAGTACTTC. This encodes CASSQEQGTASYEQYF.